This T cell receptor beta chain was documented in a study of blood T cell repertoires in COVID-19. Study context: Acute-phase and convalescent COVID-19 samples originated in the United States, Italy and Spain. In each case, the material was cDNA or gDNA derived from T cells, B-cell-depleted T cells, or PBMCs.

This CDR3 region has 17 residues. Per the germline V gene, CDR1 is SQVTM and CDR2 is ANQGSEA. The ends lost 4 bases at V and 3 bases at J; junction bases unmatched: 12. Seattle's enrolled individuals joined amid active infection and were then monitored longitudinally. The authors' processing: Quantification of nucleated cells was approximated via reference gene primer amplification. Sequenced by immunoSEQ multiplex PCR; TCRdb stores in-frame clones only, minus some. The DNA gave D and trimming, while V, J and clone size come from that table. The profile shows about 260,000 clones, about 91% of them singletons.

The genes are TRBV29-1 and TRBJ2-1; 10 nucleotides match TRBD2. This TCR came from a young adult with COVID-19, enrolled during active disease. The sample consisted of peripheral blood. The CDR3 sequence is CSVVGSGLAALYNEQFF. The CDR3, as DNA: TGCAGCGTTGTCGGCAGTGGACTAGCGGCTCTCTACAATGAGCAGTTCTTC.